This T cell receptor beta chain was recovered during a study of T cells after posttransplantation cyclophosphamide. The data were produced by immunoSEQ multiplex PCR, yet TCRdb's version contains in-frame clones alone and is incomplete. The sample holds about 26,000 clones, and no clone turns up only once. CDR3 size: 16 residues. Looked up from germline, CDR1 is LGHNA and CDR2 is YNFKEQ. The trim removed 0 bases at V and 8 bases at J, leaving 5 bases unmatched. This clone was seen repeatedly, ten times or more. The sequencing sample was made of PBMCs. The chain recombines TRBV4-2 with TRBJ2-1, with TRBD2 matching 12 bases. The receptor comes from a man between 45 and 60 years old in good health, CMV-negative, and a related stem cell transplant donor. CDR3 amino acids: CASSQEETSGSYEQFF. The DNA for the CDR3 is TGTGCCAGCAGCCAAGAAGAGACTAGCGGGAGTTATGAGCAGTTCTTC.